The T cell receptor beta chain described here comes from a study of early T cells in non-severe SARS-CoV-2 infection. Individual cDNA molecules received unique molecular identifiers. MiXCR, run by TCRdb on the 5' RACE reads, gives a single entry per CDR3 protein. In the table there are 62,000 or so distinct CDR3 sequences, roughly a tenth of which are singletons. This clonotype was counted ten times or more. Trimming took off 1 base at V and 5 bases at J, with 7 bases between the two ends. In germline, CDR1 is SGHRS, CDR2 YFSETQ. The CDR3 spans 13 residues. Material for sequencing was whole blood. V gene TRBV5-1 combines with J gene TRBJ1-5, with D unresolved. This sequence was found in an adult who was a healthcare worker with PCR-confirmed SARS-CoV-2 infection or an uninfected control (not recorded which). DNA for the CDR3: TGCGCCAGCAGCTTGAACGGGGATCAGCCCCAGCATTTT. Its protein is CASSLNGDQPQHF.